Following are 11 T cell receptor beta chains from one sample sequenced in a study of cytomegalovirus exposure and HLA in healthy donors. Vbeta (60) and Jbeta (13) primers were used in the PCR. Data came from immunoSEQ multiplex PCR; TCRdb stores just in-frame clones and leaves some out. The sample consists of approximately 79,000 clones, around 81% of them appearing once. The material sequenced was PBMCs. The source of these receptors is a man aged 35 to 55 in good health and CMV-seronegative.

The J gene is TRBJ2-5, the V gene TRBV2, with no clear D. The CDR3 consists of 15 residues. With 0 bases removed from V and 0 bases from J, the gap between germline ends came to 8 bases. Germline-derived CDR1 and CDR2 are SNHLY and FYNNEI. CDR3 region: CASSEASLYQETQYF. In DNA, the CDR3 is TGTGCCAGCAGTGAAGCCTCACTGTACCAAGAGACCCAGTACTTC.

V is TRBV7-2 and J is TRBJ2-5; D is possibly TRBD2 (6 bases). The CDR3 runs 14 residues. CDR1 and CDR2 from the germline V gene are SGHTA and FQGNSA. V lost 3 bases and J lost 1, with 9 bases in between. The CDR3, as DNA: TGTGCCAGCAGCTTTGCGGGGAGCCAAGAGACCCAGTACTTC. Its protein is CASSFAGSQETQYF.

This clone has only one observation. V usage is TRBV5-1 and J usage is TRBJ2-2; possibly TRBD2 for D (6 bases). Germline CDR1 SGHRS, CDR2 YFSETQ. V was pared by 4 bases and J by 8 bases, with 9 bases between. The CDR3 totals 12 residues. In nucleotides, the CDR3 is TGCGCCAGCAGCCCGCGGGGTGGGGAGCTGTTTTTT. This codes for CASSPRGGELFF.

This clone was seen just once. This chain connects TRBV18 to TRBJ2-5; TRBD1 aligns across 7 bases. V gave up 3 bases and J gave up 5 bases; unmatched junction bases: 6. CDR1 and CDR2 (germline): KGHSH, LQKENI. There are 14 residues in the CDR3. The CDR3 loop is CASSPPDRRETQYF. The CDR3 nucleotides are TGTGCCAGCTCACCCCCGGACAGGCGGGAGACCCAGTACTTC. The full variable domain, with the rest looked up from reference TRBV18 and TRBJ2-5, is NAGVMQNPRHLVRRRGQEARLRCSPMKGHSHVYWYRQLPEEGLKFMVYLQKENIIDESGMPKERFSAEFPKEGPSILRIQQVVRGDSAAYFCASSPPDRRETQYFGPGTRLLVL.

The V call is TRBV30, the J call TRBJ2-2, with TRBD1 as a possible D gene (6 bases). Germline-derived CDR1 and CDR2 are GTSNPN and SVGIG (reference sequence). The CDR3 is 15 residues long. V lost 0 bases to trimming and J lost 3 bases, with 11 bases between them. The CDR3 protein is CAWSVTGIDTGELFF. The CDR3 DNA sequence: TGTGCCTGGAGTGTCACAGGGATAGACACCGGGGAGCTGTTTTTT.

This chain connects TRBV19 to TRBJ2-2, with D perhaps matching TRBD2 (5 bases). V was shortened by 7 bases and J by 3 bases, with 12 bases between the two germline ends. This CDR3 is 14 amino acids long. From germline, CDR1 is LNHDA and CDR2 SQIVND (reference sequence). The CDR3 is CASTEGADTGELFF. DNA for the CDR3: TGTGCCAGTACCGAGGGTGCTGACACCGGGGAGCTGTTTTTT. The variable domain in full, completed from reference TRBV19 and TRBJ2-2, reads DGGITQSPKYLFRKEGQNVTLSCEQNLNHDAMYWYRQDPGQGLRLIYYSQIVNDFQKGDIAEGYSVSREKKESFPLTVTSAQKNPTAFYLCASTEGADTGELFFGEGSRLTVL.

The DNA of the CDR3 is TGTGCCAGCAGCGGATCGGTTCCGGGGAGAGTAACTGGCTACACCTTC. The encoded protein is CASSGSVPGRVTGYTF. This rearrangement joins TRBV9 to TRBJ1-2, with D unresolved. Germline V gives CDR1 SGDLS, CDR2 YYNGEE. V was clipped by 3 bases and J by 7 bases, with 22 bases between them. There are 16 residues in the CDR3.

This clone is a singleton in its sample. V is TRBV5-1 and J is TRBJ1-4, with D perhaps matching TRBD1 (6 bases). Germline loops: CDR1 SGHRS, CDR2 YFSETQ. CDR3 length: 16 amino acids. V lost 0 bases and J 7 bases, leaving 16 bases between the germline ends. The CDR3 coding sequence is TGCGCCAGCAGCTTGGCTCGGGACACTATTTCTGAAAAACTGTTTTTT. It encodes CASSLARDTISEKLFF.

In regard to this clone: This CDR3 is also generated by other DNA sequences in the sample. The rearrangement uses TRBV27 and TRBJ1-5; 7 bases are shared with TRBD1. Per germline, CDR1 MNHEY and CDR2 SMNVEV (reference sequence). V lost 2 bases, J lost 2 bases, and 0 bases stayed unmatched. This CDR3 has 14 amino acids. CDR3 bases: TGTGCCAGCAGTTTAACAGGGGGCAATCAGCCCCAGCATTTT. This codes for CASSLTGGNQPQHF.

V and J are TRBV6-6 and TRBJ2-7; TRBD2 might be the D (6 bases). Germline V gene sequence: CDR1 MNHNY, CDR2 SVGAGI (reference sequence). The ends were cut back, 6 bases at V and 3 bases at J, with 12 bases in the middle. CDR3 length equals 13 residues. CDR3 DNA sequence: TGTGCCAGCAGCCCGGGACTTTACTACGAGCAGTACTTC. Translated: CASSPGLYYEQYF.

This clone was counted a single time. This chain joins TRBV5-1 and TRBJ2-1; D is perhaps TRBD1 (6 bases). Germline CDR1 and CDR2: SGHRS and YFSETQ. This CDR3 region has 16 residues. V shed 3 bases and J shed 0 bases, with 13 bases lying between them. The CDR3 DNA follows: TGCGCCAGCAGCTGGCACAGGGACCGCTCCTACAATGAGCAGTTCTTC. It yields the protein CASSWHRDRSYNEQFF. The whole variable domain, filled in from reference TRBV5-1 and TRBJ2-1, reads KAGVTQTPRYLIKTRGQQVTLSCSPISGHRSVSWYQQTPGQGLQFLFEYFSETQRNKGNFPGRFSGRQFSNSRSEMNVSTLELGDSALYLCASSWHRDRSYNEQFFGPGTRLTVL.